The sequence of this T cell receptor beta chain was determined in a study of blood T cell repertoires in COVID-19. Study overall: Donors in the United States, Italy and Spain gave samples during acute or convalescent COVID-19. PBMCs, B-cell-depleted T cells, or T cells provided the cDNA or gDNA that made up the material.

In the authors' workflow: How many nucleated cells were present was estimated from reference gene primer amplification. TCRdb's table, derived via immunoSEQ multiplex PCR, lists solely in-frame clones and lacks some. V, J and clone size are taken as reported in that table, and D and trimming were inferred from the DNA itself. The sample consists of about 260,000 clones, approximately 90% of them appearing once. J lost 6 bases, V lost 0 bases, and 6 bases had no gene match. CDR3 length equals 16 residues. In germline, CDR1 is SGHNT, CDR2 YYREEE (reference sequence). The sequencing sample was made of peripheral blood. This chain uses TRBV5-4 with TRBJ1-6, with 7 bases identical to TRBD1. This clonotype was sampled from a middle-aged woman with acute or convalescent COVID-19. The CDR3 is CASSLAGGVGNSPLHF. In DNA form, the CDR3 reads TGTGCCAGCAGCTTGGCAGGGGGAGTAGGTAATTCACCCCTCCACTTT. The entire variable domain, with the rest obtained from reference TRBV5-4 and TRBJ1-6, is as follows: ETGVTQSPTHLIKTRGQQVTLRCSSQSGHNTVSWYQQALGQGPQFIFQYYREEENGRGNFPPRFSGLQFPNYSSELNVNALELDDSALYLCASSLAGGVGNSPLHFGNGTRLTVT.